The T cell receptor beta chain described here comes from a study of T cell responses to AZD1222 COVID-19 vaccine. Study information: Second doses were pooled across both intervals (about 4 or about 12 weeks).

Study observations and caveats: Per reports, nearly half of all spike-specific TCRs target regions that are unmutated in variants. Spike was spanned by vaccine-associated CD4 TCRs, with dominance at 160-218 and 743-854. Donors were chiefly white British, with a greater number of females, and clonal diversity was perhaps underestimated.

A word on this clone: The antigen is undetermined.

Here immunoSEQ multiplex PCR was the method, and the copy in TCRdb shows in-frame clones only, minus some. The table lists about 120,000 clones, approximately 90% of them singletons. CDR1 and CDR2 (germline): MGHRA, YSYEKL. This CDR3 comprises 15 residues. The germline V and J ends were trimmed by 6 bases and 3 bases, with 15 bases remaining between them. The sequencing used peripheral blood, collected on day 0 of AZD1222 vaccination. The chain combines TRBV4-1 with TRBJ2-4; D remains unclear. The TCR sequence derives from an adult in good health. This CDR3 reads CASSPIGQLKNIQYF. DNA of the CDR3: TGCGCCAGCAGTCCAATCGGGCAGCTCAAAAACATTCAGTACTTC.